Following are 28 T cell receptor beta chains from one sample sequenced in a study of technical replicates of blood from several donors (dated by TCRdb to the late 2010s). The method behind the library was the immunoSEQ multiplex PCR assay. TCRdb limited this immuneACCESS table to in-frame rearrangements with V and J called. A share of clones is missing; checked studies link under half to unresolved V genes, and the rest is unexplained. In this sample the table shows more than 65,000 clones, 85% to 95% of which occur a single time. Around 0.37% of the sample lies in the top ten. Material: T cells isolated from PBMCs. Receptors were obtained from a human donor in good health.

The genes are TRBV9 and TRBJ2-2; 10 bases match TRBD1. Germline values: CDR1 SGDLS, CDR2 YYNGEE. V gave up 0 bases and J gave up 7 bases; unmatched junction bases: 3. The CDR3 length is 15 residues. CDR3 region: CASSVVGQGSGELFF. DNA for the CDR3: TGTGCCAGCAGCGTAGTGGGACAGGGGAGCGGGGAGCTGTTTTTT.

For the CDR3, the DNA is TGTGCCAGCAGCGGGGTGGGGACAGGGGATACTGAAGCTTTCTTT. Its translation: CASSGVGTGDTEAFF. V and J are TRBV7-2 and TRBJ1-1; 10 bases agree with TRBD1. Per the germline V gene, CDR1 is SGHTA and CDR2 is FQGNSA. V lost 5 bases to trimming and J lost 5 bases; unmatched junction nucleotides: 8. The CDR3 contains 15 residues.

The chain has TRBV30 and TRBJ1-2; perhaps TRBD1 as D (6 bases). CDR1 and CDR2 from the germline V gene are GTSNPN and SVGIG (reference sequence). CDR3 length: 12 amino acids. Trimming took 3 bases from V and 7 from J, leaving 12 bases between them. CDR3 in amino acids: CAWRPTGSGYTF. CDR3 bases: TGTGCCTGGAGACCTACAGGGTCTGGCTACACCTTC. The full variable domain, in which reference TRBV30 and TRBJ1-2 provide the parts outside the CDR3, is SQTIHQWPATLVQPVGSPLSLECTVEGTSNPNLYWYRQAAGRGLQLLFYSVGIGQISSEVPQNLSASRPQDRQFILSSKKLLLSDSGFYLCAWRPTGSGYTFGSGTRLTVV.

The J gene is TRBJ2-7, the V gene TRBV9; 12 nucleotides match TRBD2. The CDR3 is 15 residues long. V was clipped by 0 bases and J by 2 bases; unmatched bases: 0. Per germline, CDR1 SGDLS and CDR2 YYNGEE. CDR3 residues: CASSVGTSGTYEQYF. Here the CDR3 DNA reads TGTGCCAGCAGCGTAGGGACTAGCGGGACCTACGAGCAGTACTTC.

This clone was seen only once. This CDR3 reads CASSIGGLYTDTQYF. CDR3 coding DNA: TGTGCCAGTAGTATAGGTGGACTCTATACAGATACGCAGTATTTT. This chain uses TRBV19 with TRBJ2-3, with D perhaps matching TRBD2 (5 bases). V lost 1 base, J lost 3 bases, and 11 bases lay in between. Germline V gives CDR1 LNHDA, CDR2 SQIVND (reference sequence). The CDR3 is 15 residues long. The whole variable domain, remainder taken from reference TRBV19 and TRBJ2-3, is DGGITQSPKYLFRKEGQNVTLSCEQNLNHDAMYWYRQDPGQGLRLIYYSQIVNDFQKGDIAEGYSVSREKKESFPLTVTSAQKNPTAFYLCASSIGGLYTDTQYFGPGTRLTVL.

This chain uses TRBV5-4 with TRBJ2-7; TRBD2 agrees at 11 bases. Per the germline V gene, CDR1 is SGHNT and CDR2 is YYREEE (reference sequence). V lost 4 bases and J lost 3; bases outside the gene matches: 6. This CDR3 is built from 15 residues. The CDR3 DNA follows: TGTGCCAGCAGCACCGGACTAGCGGGTCTCTACGAGCAGTACTTC. It yields the protein CASSTGLAGLYEQYF. Complete variable domain (other parts from reference TRBV5-4 and TRBJ2-7): ETGVTQSPTHLIKTRGQQVTLRCSSQSGHNTVSWYQQALGQGPQFIFQYYREEENGRGNFPPRFSGLQFPNYSSELNVNALELDDSALYLCASSTGLAGLYEQYFGPGTRLTVT.

The genes are TRBV14 and TRBJ1-2, with D tentatively TRBD1 (6 bases). This CDR3 is built from 16 residues. CDR1 is SGHDN and CDR2 is FVKESK in the germline V gene. Trimming removed 2 bases at V and 6 bases at J, with 19 bases between. CDR3 residues: CASSQISGPGADGYTF. The DNA of the CDR3 is TGTGCCAGCAGCCAAATAAGTGGTCCAGGGGCGGATGGCTACACCTTC.

The chain links TRBV7-9 to TRBJ1-2, with D unclear. CDR1 SEHNR and CDR2 FQNEAQ come from the germline V gene (reference sequence). The CDR3 covers 13 residues. Trimming pared 1 base from V and 9 bases from J, leaving 12 bases between. CDR3 sequence: CASSLGAGSSYTF. The DNA for the CDR3 is TGTGCCAGCAGCTTAGGGGCGGGCAGCAGCTACACCTTC.

V usage is TRBV19 and J usage is TRBJ1-1; D ambiguous. Looked up from germline, CDR1 is LNHDA and CDR2 is SQIVND (reference sequence). V dropped 2 bases and J dropped 3 bases, with 13 bases sitting between them. The CDR3 is 15 amino acids. In DNA form, the CDR3 reads TGTGCCAGTAGTATAATGTATGGCAGTGACACTGAAGCTTTCTTT. Translation: CASSIMYGSDTEAFF.

The V gene is TRBV4-1, the J gene TRBJ1-2, with 8 bases lining up with TRBD1. The CDR3 loop spans 14 amino acids. CDR1 is MGHRA and CDR2 is YSYEKL in the germline V gene. V shed 4 bases and J 4 bases; nucleotides not matched to a gene: 5. The CDR3 region has the DNA TGCGCCAGCAGCCCTCCGACAGGGGTCTATGGCTACACCTTC. Protein: CASSPPTGVYGYTF.

V is TRBV6-1 and J is TRBJ2-7; 14 bases align to TRBD2. The CDR3 totals 16 residues. Germline assignment: CDR1 MNHNS and CDR2 SASEGT. The V and J ends lost 2 bases and 2 bases, in that order; junction bases with no gene match: 2. This chain's CDR3 is CASSEPGLAGAYEQYF. As DNA, the CDR3 is TGTGCCAGCAGTGAACCGGGACTAGCGGGAGCCTACGAGCAGTACTTC.

The rearrangement links TRBV29-1 to TRBJ2-7; 8 nucleotides line up with TRBD1. Losses at the gene ends were 0 bases for V and 4 bases for J; bases not matched to a gene: 5. Germline lookup yields CDR1 SQVTM and CDR2 ANQGSEA. This CDR3 spans 14 amino acids. The DNA of the CDR3 is TGCAGCGTTGAAGATTCTGGGACAGGTTACGAGCAGTACTTC. This translates into CSVEDSGTGYEQYF.

The chain recombines TRBV30 with TRBJ2-5; 9 bases align to TRBD2. CDR1 and CDR2 (germline): GTSNPN, SVGIG (reference sequence). Germline trimming cut 2 bases from V and 4 bases from J; bases unmatched to any gene: 5. CDR3 length equals 14 residues. In nucleotides, the CDR3 is TGTGCCTGGAGTCCACTAGCGGGTCCAGAGACCCAGTACTTC. Its protein is CAWSPLAGPETQYF.

This chain connects TRBV5-1 to TRBJ1-1, with TRBD1 identical over 8 bases. J lost 1 base, V lost 7 bases, and 6 bases had no gene match. CDR3 length: 14 residues. CDR1 and CDR2 (germline): SGHRS, YFSETQ. The CDR3 nucleotides are TGCGCCAGCCGACTCGGACAGGGGAACACTGAAGCTTTCTTT. Its translation: CASRLGQGNTEAFF.

The chain links TRBV9 to TRBJ1-2, with D perhaps TRBD1 (6 bases). Germline CDR1 reads SGDLS; CDR2 reads YYNGEE. The CDR3 loop spans 13 amino acids. The V and J ends lost 0 bases and 3 bases respectively, with 6 bases between them. The CDR3 sequence is CASSVAGDYGYTF. In DNA, the CDR3 is TGTGCCAGCAGCGTAGCAGGGGACTATGGCTACACCTTC.

The chain has TRBV7-9 and TRBJ1-5; D is perhaps TRBD1 (6 bases). This CDR3 region has 17 residues. Looked up from germline, CDR1 is SEHNR and CDR2 is FQNEAQ (reference sequence). V was shortened by 1 base and J by 2 bases, with 15 bases between the two germline ends. CDR3 DNA sequence: TGTGCCAGCAGCTTAGATAGTTCGGGGGGCCGCAATCAGCCCCAGCATTTT. This codes for CASSLDSSGGRNQPQHF.

The genes are TRBV29-1 and TRBJ2-7, with TRBD1 matching over 10 bases. Looked up from germline, CDR1 is SQVTM and CDR2 is ANQGSEA. This CDR3 spans 18 amino acids. V gave up 1 base and J gave up 0 bases; unmatched junction bases: 12. Written as DNA, the CDR3 is TGCAGCGTTGAAGTAGACAGGGGGCATCCCTCCGCCTCCTACGAGCAGTACTTC. Translating gives CSVEVDRGHPSASYEQYF.

The chain couples TRBV19 to TRBJ1-3; possibly TRBD1 for D (5 bases). Trimming cost V 6 bases and J 1 base, with 10 bases left between them. The CDR3 is 14 residues long. The V gene's germline CDR1 is LNHDA and CDR2 SQIVND (reference sequence). The CDR3 reads CASSPGGSGNTIYF. The CDR3 nucleotides read TGTGCCAGTAGCCCCGGGGGTTCTGGAAACACCATATATTTT.

This clone is categorized as medium-sized. CDR3 in amino acids: CASSQDGSSGANVLTF. CDR3 coding DNA: TGCGCCAGCAGCCAAGATGGGAGCTCTGGGGCCAACGTCCTGACTTTC. The J gene is TRBJ2-6, the V gene TRBV4-3; D might be TRBD2 (5 bases). This CDR3 has 16 amino acids. Trimming removed 0 bases at V and 0 bases at J, with 6 bases between. Germline CDR1 and CDR2: LGHNA and YSLEER.

The CDR3 nucleotides are TGTGCCAGCAGCCTAATACAGGGTTACGAAAAACTGTTTTTT. Amino acids: CASSLIQGYEKLFF. This rearrangement joins TRBV11-2 to TRBJ1-4, with D maybe TRBD1 (6 bases). Germline V gene data show CDR1 as SGHAT and CDR2 as FQNNGV. V lost 5 bases to trimming and J lost 8 bases, with 15 bases between them. The CDR3 has 14 residues.

The rearrangement links TRBV7-9 to TRBJ2-1, with D uncertain. The CDR3 spans 15 residues. The germline gives CDR1 SEHNR, CDR2 FQNEAQ (reference sequence). V shed 3 bases and J shed 2 bases, with 11 bases lying between them. The DNA for the CDR3 is TGTGCCAGCAGCTTGGCCGGGTCTACCTACAATGAGCAGTTCTTC. As protein: CASSLAGSTYNEQFF.

V usage is TRBV7-8 and J usage is TRBJ1-1; D is unclear. Germline CDR1 is SGHVS and CDR2 is FQNEAQ. CDR3 length: 17 residues. V lost 2 bases and J 2 bases, leaving 18 bases between the germline ends. The chain's CDR3 is CASSLSIVYPLNTEAFF. The CDR3 DNA sequence: TGTGCCAGCAGCTTAAGCATCGTATACCCGCTAAACACTGAAGCTTTCTTT.

This chain uses TRBV19 with TRBJ2-1, with D unresolved. Trimming shortened V by 3 bases and J by 1 base, and 7 bases separated the two germline ends. The CDR3 contains 14 residues. Germline-derived CDR1 and CDR2 are LNHDA and SQIVND (reference sequence). As DNA, the CDR3 is TGTGCCAGTAGTATGAGAATTTCCTACAATGAGCAGTTCTTC. Residues: CASSMRISYNEQFF.

This chain links TRBV4-2 with TRBJ1-1; D possibly corresponds to TRBD1 (5 bases). Trimming pared 1 base from V and 2 bases from J, leaving 11 bases between. Germline CDR1 and CDR2: LGHNA and YNFKEQ. This CDR3 contains 15 residues. CDR3 coding DNA: TGTGCCAGCAGCCAAGTTCAGGGTTCAAACACTGAAGCTTTCTTT. It specifies CASSQVQGSNTEAFF.

This clone showed up just a few times. This chain's CDR3 is CASGLQDVGLETQYF. CDR3 bases: TGTGCTAGTGGTCTCCAGGATGTTGGTTTGGAGACCCAGTACTTC. The rearrangement uses TRBV12-5 and TRBJ2-5; D is ambiguous. Between the trimmed V and J ends, which lost 5 bases and 5 bases, there was a span of 18 bases. This CDR3 comprises 15 residues. Per germline, CDR1 LGHNT and CDR2 FRNRAP.

The rearrangement links TRBV19 to TRBJ2-1; TRBD1 might be the D (7 bases). V lost 11 bases, J lost 4 bases, and 24 bases lay in between. This CDR3 has 16 amino acids. Germline V gene data show CDR1 as LNHDA and CDR2 as SQIVND (reference sequence). The CDR3 is CASKEGALNLYNEQFF. In nucleotides, the CDR3 is TGTGCCTCGAAGGAGGGGGCCCTAAATTTATACAATGAGCAGTTCTTC.

The chain carries TRBV5-4 and TRBJ1-2, with no clear D. V dropped 0 bases and J dropped 3 bases, with 6 bases sitting between them. This CDR3 comprises 13 residues. CDR1 is SGHNT, CDR2 YYREEE, per germline (reference sequence). CDR3 sequence: CASSLDGYYGYTF. CDR3 nucleotide sequence: TGTGCCAGCAGCTTGGACGGTTACTATGGCTACACCTTC.

The V call is TRBV6-5, the J call TRBJ2-7, with a weak D call TRBD2 (6 bases). Deletions cut 6 bases from V and 2 bases from J, with 14 bases between. Looked up from germline, CDR1 is MNHEY and CDR2 is SVGAGI. The CDR3 contains 14 residues. Here the CDR3 reads CASSGTSFPYEQYF. The CDR3 DNA sequence: TGTGCCAGCAGCGGAACTAGCTTCCCCTACGAGCAGTACTTC.